What follows are 21 T cell receptor beta chains derived from one specimen sequenced in a study of beta chain features in type 1 diabetes. Expressed TCRB transcripts were sequenced because the isolated RNA had all been reverse transcribed beforehand. This table comes from immunoSEQ multiplex PCR, and its TCRdb copy is limited to in-frame clones, with some not included. The sample consists of about 930,000 clones, roughly 15% of them appearing once. The sequencing sample was made of naive CD4+ T cells from blood. These TCRs come from a woman aged 18-29 years in good health.

V is TRBV7-8 and J is TRBJ2-3, with D tentatively TRBD1 or TRBD2 (6 bases each). The V gene lost 2 bases and the J gene lost 4 bases, with 16 bases spanning the gap. This CDR3 has 16 residues. Germline V CDR1 and CDR2: SGHVS, FQNEAQ. Written as DNA, the CDR3 is TGTGCCAGCAGCTTATTCAGGGGAGGAATGGCAGATACGCAGTATTTT. Amino acid sequence: CASSLFRGGMADTQYF.

This chain joins TRBV9 and TRBJ2-1; D remains ambiguous. The V end lost 1 base, the J end lost 0 bases, and 11 bases lay between the germline ends. CDR3 length: 16 amino acids. In germline, CDR1 is SGDLS, CDR2 YYNGEE. The CDR3 protein is CASSVRPQSSYNEQFF. DNA of the CDR3: TGTGCCAGCAGCGTACGTCCTCAGAGCTCCTACAATGAGCAGTTCTTC.

This chain uses TRBV27 with TRBJ2-1; perhaps D is TRBD1 or TRBD2 (5 bases each). Germline values: CDR1 MNHEY, CDR2 SMNVEV (reference sequence). With 2 bases removed from V and 5 bases from J, the gap between germline ends came to 28 bases. The CDR3 loop spans 20 amino acids. The CDR3 bases are TGTGCCAGCAGTTTAGTGAGTGTGGGTTCGGGGCGGGCACCTAACAATGAGCAGTTCTTC. This codes for CASSLVSVGSGRAPNNEQFF.

In this sample, this clone turned up a few times. This rearrangement joins TRBV18 to TRBJ2-7; 9 bases map to TRBD2. This CDR3 contains 14 residues. From germline, CDR1 is KGHSH and CDR2 LQKENI. Germline trimming cut 6 bases from V and 4 bases from J; bases unmatched to any gene: 7. The CDR3 sequence: CASSVLAGQYEQYF. CDR3 DNA sequence: TGTGCCAGCTCCGTTCTAGCGGGACAATACGAGCAGTACTTC. Complete variable domain (other parts from reference TRBV18 and TRBJ2-7): NAGVMQNPRHLVRRRGQEARLRCSPMKGHSHVYWYRQLPEEGLKFMVYLQKENIIDESGMPKERFSAEFPKEGPSILRIQQVVRGDSAAYFCASSVLAGQYEQYFGPGTRLTVT.

The chain's CDR3 is CASSHLTSGEKLFF. As DNA, the CDR3 is TGTGCCAGCAGTCACCTAACGTCGGGTGAAAAACTGTTTTTT. The genes are TRBV6-1 and TRBJ1-4; D call uncertain. The V end was cut by 5 bases, the J end by 7 bases, with 14 bases between. This CDR3 is built from 14 residues. Germline V gene lookup returns CDR1 MNHNS and CDR2 SASEGT.

CDR3 bases: TGTGCCAGCAGCTTAGTTGGCGCCGGACTAGGATCTGGCTATGAGCAGTTCTTC. Translated, it gives CASSLVGAGLGSGYEQFF. V is TRBV7-9 and J is TRBJ2-1; the match to TRBD2 covers 7 bases. The CDR3 is made up of 18 amino acids. Trimming cost V 1 base and J 8 bases; bases outside gene matches: 17. Germline assignment: CDR1 SEHNR and CDR2 FQNEAQ (reference sequence). Filled out from reference TRBV7-9 and TRBJ2-1, the complete variable domain reads DTGVSQNPRHKITKRGQNVTFRCDPISEHNRLYWYRQTLGQGPEFLTYFQNEAQLEKSRLLSDRFSAERPKGSFSTLEIQRTEQGDSAMYLCASSLVGAGLGSGYEQFFGPGTRLTVL.

On this clone itself: Other nucleotide sequences in the sample specify the same CDR3. This chain joins TRBV20-1 and TRBJ2-1; D unresolved. This CDR3 has 11 residues. Trimming took off 6 bases at V and 2 bases at J, with 5 bases between the two ends. CDR1 is DFQATT and CDR2 is SNEGSKA in the germline V gene (reference sequence). The CDR3: CSAPTYNEQFF. CDR3 DNA: TGCAGTGCGCCGACCTACAATGAGCAGTTCTTC.

The V gene is TRBV7-2, the J gene TRBJ1-5; 7 positions match TRBD1. The germline V gene encodes CDR1 SGHTA and CDR2 FQGNSA. CDR3 length: 13 amino acids. V dropped 5 bases and J dropped 8; count of bases not matched to a gene: 6. The CDR3 reads CASSRQGGEPQHF. CDR3 coding DNA: TGTGCCAGCAGCCGACAGGGCGGGGAGCCCCAGCATTTT. Supplemented by reference TRBV7-2 and TRBJ1-5, the full variable domain reads GAGVSQSPSNKVTEKGKDVELRCDPISGHTALYWYRQSLGQGLEFLIYFQGNSAPDKSGLPSDRFSAERTGGSVSTLTIQRTQQEDSAVYLCASSRQGGEPQHFGDGTRLSIL.

The chain recombines TRBV7-6 with TRBJ2-7; D not resolved. The CDR3 is 13 residues long. The V end was cut by 2 bases, the J end by 2 bases, with 7 bases between. Germline CDR1 reads SGHVS; CDR2 reads FNYEAQ. The CDR3 sequence is CASSLLGTYEQYF. The CDR3 DNA is TGTGCCAGCAGCTTACTAGGAACCTACGAGCAGTACTTC.

This clone showed up just a few times. CDR3 sequence (DNA): TGTGCCCCTACGGCCAGCGGGAGTGAGAAGGACACCGGGGAGCTGTTTTTT. Residues: CAPTASGSEKDTGELFF. The chain recombines TRBV19 with TRBJ2-2; 8 bases fit TRBD2. The CDR3 totals 17 residues. Trimming cost V 11 bases and J 3 bases; bases outside gene matches: 17. Germline V gene data show CDR1 as LNHDA and CDR2 as SQIVND (reference sequence).

This rearrangement joins TRBV25-1 to TRBJ2-1; D possibly corresponds to TRBD2 (6 bases). Germline CDR1 MGHDK, CDR2 SYGVNS. This CDR3 is built from 16 residues. V was shortened by 3 bases and J by 4 bases, with 16 bases between the two germline ends. CDR3 sequence: CASSDLARGRYNEQFF. The CDR3 DNA reads as TGTGCCAGCAGTGATTTGGCCCGAGGGAGGTACAATGAGCAGTTCTTC. The entire variable domain, with the rest obtained from reference TRBV25-1 and TRBJ2-1, is as follows: EADIYQTPRYLVIGTGKKITLECSQTMGHDKMYWYQQDPGMELHLIHYSYGVNSTEKGDLSSESTVSRIRTEHFPLTLESARPSHTSQYLCASSDLARGRYNEQFFGPGTRLTVL.

This clone has just a few counts. The gene calls are TRBV2 and TRBJ2-2, with 11 bases fitting TRBD1. The CDR3 sequence is 14 residues long. CDR1 SNHLY and CDR2 FYNNEI come from the germline V gene. V was clipped by 10 bases and J by 6 bases; unmatched bases: 7. The CDR3 DNA follows: TGTGCCACCCGACCGGGACAGGGGGCCGGGGAGCTGTTTTTT. This codes for CATRPGQGAGELFF.

The chain employs TRBV23-1 and TRBJ2-7; D unresolved. TRBV23-1 belongs to the ORF category, with a function that is uncertain. CDR3 length: 13 residues. Trimming pared 6 bases from V and 3 bases from J, leaving 12 bases between. The CDR3 protein is CASRLDPLYEQYF. The DNA of the CDR3 is TGCGCCAGCAGGCTGGACCCCCTCTACGAGCAGTACTTC.

This chain's CDR3 is CASRHSTGYGSQYF. CDR3 nucleotide sequence: TGTGCCAGCAGACATTCCACAGGGTATGGGTCCCAGTACTTC. The V call is TRBV7-9, the J call TRBJ2-5; D perhaps matches TRBD1 (6 bases). Looked up from germline, CDR1 is SEHNR and CDR2 is FQNEAQ (reference sequence). CDR3 length equals 14 residues. V was pared by 6 bases and J by 9 bases, with 20 bases between.

The chain combines TRBV7-9 with TRBJ2-7, with D perhaps assigned TRBD1 or TRBD2 (5 bases each). V gave up 5 bases and J gave up 2 bases, with 19 bases separating them. The CDR3 runs 16 residues. Germline V CDR1 and CDR2: SEHNR, FQNEAQ (reference sequence). DNA of the CDR3: TGTGCCAGCAGCCCCCCGGGACGGGGATCACCCTACGAGCAGTACTTC. It translates to CASSPPGRGSPYEQYF.

A few counts support this clone. The chain carries TRBV11-2 and TRBJ2-5; TRBD2 might be the D (7 bases). Germline assignment: CDR1 SGHAT and CDR2 FQNNGV. The CDR3 loop spans 15 amino acids. V lost 1 base and J 2 bases, leaving 11 bases between the germline ends. The CDR3 protein is CASSLAAGTQETQYF. The CDR3 coding sequence is TGTGCCAGCAGCTTAGCAGCGGGGACACAAGAGACCCAGTACTTC.

The table lists this clone with a few counts. V and J are TRBV5-6 and TRBJ2-1; 13 bases are a match to TRBD2. The CDR3 is 17 amino acids. Germline CDR1 reads SGHDT; CDR2 reads YYEEEE. The V segment lost 0 bases and the J segment 8 bases; nucleotides outside the gene matches: 8. In DNA form, the CDR3 reads TGTGCCAGCAGCTTGGAGGGGACTAGCGGGACCCTATATGAGCAGTTCTTC. Translated: CASSLEGTSGTLYEQFF.

The chain joins TRBV7-2 to TRBJ1-2; tentatively, D is TRBD1 (6 bases). In germline, CDR1 is SGHTA, CDR2 FQGNSA. Deletions cut 5 bases from V and 5 bases from J, with 15 bases between. The length of the CDR3 is 14 residues. This chain's CDR3 is CASSPKGGSYGYTF. In DNA form, the CDR3 reads TGTGCCAGCAGCCCCAAAGGGGGAAGTTATGGCTACACCTTC.

The chain is built from TRBV5-6 and TRBJ2-1; 9 bases fit TRBD2. This CDR3 comprises 14 residues. Trimming cost V 1 base and J 9 bases; bases outside gene matches: 5. The V gene's germline CDR1 is SGHDT and CDR2 YYEEEE. The CDR3 is CASSLLAGVAEQFF. CDR3 coding DNA: TGTGCCAGCAGCTTGTTAGCGGGAGTGGCTGAGCAGTTCTTC. The full variable domain, in which reference TRBV5-6 and TRBJ2-1 provide the parts outside the CDR3, is DAGVTQSPTHLIKTRGQQVTLRCSPKSGHDTVSWYQQALGQGPQFIFQYYEEEERQRGNFPDRFSGHQFPNYSSELNVNALLLGDSALYLCASSLLAGVAEQFFGPGTRLTVL.

The V and J genes are TRBV19 and TRBJ2-5; D might be TRBD2 (6 bases). With 5 bases removed from V and 5 bases from J, the gap between germline ends came to 15 bases. CDR3 length: 14 amino acids. CDR1 LNHDA and CDR2 SQIVND come from the germline V gene (reference sequence). CDR3 sequence (DNA): TGTGCCAGTAGTCCCGTCGGGGGACGTGAGACCCAGTACTTC. Translation: CASSPVGGRETQYF.

The chain recombines TRBV7-9 with TRBJ2-5; TRBD2 aligns across 7 bases. This CDR3 is built from 16 residues. J gave up 4 bases and V 1 base, and 9 bases lay outside the gene matches. Germline CDR1 reads SEHNR; CDR2 reads FQNEAQ (reference sequence). CDR3 nucleotide sequence: TGTGCCAGCAGCTTAGAGGCGGGAGTGGGGCGAGAGACCCAGTACTTC. This codes for CASSLEAGVGRETQYF.